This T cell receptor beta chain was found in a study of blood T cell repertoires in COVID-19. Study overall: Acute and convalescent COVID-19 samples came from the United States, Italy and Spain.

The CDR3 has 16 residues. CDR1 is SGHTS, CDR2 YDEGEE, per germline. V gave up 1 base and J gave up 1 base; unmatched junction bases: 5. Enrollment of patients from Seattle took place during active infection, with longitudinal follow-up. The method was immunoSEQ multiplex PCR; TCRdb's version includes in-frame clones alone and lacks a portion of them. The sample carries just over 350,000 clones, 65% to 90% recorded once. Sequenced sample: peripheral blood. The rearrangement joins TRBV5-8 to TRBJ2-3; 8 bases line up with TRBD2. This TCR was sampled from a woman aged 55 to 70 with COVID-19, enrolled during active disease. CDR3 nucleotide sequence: TGTGCCAGCAGCTTGCGAGGCGGGGGGCGCACAGATACGCAGTATTTT. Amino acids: CASSLRGGGRTDTQYF.